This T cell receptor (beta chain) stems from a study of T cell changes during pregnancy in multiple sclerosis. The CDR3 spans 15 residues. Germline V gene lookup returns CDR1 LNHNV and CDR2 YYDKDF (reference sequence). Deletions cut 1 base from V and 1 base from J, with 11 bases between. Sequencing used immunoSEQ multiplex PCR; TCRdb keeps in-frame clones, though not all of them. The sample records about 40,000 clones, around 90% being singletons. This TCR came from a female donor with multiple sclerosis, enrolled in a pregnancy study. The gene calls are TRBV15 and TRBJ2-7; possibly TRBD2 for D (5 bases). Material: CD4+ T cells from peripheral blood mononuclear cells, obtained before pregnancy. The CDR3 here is CATSRGTGVSYEQYF. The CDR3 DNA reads TGTGCCACCAGCAGAGGGACCGGGGTGTCCTACGAGCAGTACTTC.